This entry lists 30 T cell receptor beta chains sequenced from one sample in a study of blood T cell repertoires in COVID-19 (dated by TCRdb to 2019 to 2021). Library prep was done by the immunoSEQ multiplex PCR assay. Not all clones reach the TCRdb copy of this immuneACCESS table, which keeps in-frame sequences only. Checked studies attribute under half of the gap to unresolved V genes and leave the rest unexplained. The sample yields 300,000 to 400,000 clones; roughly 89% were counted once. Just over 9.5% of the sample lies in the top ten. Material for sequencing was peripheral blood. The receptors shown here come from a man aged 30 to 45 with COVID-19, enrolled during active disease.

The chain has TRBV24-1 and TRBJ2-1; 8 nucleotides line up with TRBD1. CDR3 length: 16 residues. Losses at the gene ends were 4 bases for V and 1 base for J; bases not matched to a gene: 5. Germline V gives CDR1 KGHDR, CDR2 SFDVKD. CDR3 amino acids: CATSESGTGSYNEQFF. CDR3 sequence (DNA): TGTGCCACCAGTGAATCCGGGACAGGATCCTACAATGAGCAGTTCTTC.

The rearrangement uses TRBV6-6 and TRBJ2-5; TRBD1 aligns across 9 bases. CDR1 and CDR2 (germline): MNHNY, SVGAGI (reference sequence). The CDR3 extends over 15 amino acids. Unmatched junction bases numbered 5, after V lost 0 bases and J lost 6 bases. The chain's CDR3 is CASSYSGDRVKTQYF. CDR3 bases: TGTGCCAGCAGTTACTCTGGGGACAGGGTAAAGACCCAGTACTTC.

CDR3 sequence: CASSEGGGANEQFF. CDR3 in DNA: TGTGCCAGCAGTGAGGGCGGGGGGGCGAATGAGCAGTTCTTC. This chain links TRBV6-4 with TRBJ2-1; TRBD2 matches 9 bases. V was pared by 3 bases and J by 7 bases, with 4 bases of the junction left unmatched. Germline CDR1 and CDR2: MRHNA and SNTAGT. This CDR3 is 14 amino acids long.

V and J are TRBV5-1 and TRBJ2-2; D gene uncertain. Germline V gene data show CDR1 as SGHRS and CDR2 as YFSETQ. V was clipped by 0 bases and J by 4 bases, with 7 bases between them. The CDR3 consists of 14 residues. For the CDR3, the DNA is TGCGCCAGCAGCTTGGTACAGTTCACCGGGGAGCTGTTTTTT. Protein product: CASSLVQFTGELFF.

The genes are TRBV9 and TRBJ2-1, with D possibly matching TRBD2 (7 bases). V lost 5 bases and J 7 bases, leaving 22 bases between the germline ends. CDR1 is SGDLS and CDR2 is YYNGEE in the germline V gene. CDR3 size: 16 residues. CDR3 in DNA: TGTGCCAGCAGTGGGGGGGCCACCGGCTCTATAAATGAGCAGTTCTTC. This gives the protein CASSGGATGSINEQFF.

As DNA, the CDR3 is TGCGCCAGCAGCCATAGCGGGGGGACGACAGATACGCAGTATTTT. Amino acids: CASSHSGGTTDTQYF. The chain employs TRBV4-3 and TRBJ2-3; 10 nucleotides agree with TRBD2. V shed 3 bases, J shed 3 bases, and the junction held 3 bases outside the gene matches. Germline CDR1 and CDR2: LGHNA and YSLEER. The CDR3 spans 15 residues.

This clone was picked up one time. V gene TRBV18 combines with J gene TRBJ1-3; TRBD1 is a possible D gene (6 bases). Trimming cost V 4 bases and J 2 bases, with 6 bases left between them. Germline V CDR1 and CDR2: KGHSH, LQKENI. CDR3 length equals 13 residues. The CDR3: CASSQGAGNTIYF. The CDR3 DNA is TGTGCCAGCTCACAGGGGGCTGGAAACACCATATATTTT.

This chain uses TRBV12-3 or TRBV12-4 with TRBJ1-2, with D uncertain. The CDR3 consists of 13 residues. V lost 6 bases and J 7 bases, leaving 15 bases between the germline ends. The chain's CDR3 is CASSPLSGGGYTF. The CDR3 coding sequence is TGTGCCAGCAGCCCCCTATCCGGAGGTGGCTACACCTTC.

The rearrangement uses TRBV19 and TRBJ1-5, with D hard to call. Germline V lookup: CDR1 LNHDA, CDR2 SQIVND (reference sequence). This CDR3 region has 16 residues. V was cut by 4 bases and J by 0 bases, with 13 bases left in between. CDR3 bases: TGTGCCAGTAGTAACTCAGGCACCTATAGCAATCAGCCCCAGCATTTT. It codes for CASSNSGTYSNQPQHF.

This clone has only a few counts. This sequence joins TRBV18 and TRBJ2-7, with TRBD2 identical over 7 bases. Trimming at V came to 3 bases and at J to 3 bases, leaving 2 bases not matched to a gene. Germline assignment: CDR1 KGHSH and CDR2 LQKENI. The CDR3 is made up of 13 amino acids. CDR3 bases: TGTGCCAGCTCACCCGGACTAGACTACGAGCAGTACTTC. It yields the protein CASSPGLDYEQYF.

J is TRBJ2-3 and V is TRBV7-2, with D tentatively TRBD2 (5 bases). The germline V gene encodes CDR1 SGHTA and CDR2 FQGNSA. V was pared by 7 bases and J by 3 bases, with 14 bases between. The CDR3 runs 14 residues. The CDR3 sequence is CASTQRRNTDTQYF. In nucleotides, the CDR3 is TGTGCCAGCACCCAGAGGAGGAATACAGATACGCAGTATTTT. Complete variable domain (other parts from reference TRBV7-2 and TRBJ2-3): GAGVSQSPSNKVTEKGKDVELRCDPISGHTALYWYRQSLGQGLEFLIYFQGNSAPDKSGLPSDRFSAERTGGSVSTLTIQRTQQEDSAVYLCASTQRRNTDTQYFGPGTRLTVL.

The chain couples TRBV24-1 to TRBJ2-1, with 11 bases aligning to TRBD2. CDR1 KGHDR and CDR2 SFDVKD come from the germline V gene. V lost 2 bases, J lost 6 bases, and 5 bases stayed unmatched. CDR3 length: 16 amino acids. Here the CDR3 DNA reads TGTGCCACCAGTGATTCTAGCGGGAGGACGGGCAATGAGCAGTTCTTC. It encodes CATSDSSGRTGNEQFF.

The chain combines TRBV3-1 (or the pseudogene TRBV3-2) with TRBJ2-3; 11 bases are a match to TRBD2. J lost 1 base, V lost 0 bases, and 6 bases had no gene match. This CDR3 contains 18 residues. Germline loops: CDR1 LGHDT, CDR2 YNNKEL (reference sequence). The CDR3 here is CASSQDGTSGPRTDTQYF. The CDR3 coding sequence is TGTGCCAGCAGCCAAGATGGGACTAGCGGCCCCCGCACAGATACGCAGTATTTT.

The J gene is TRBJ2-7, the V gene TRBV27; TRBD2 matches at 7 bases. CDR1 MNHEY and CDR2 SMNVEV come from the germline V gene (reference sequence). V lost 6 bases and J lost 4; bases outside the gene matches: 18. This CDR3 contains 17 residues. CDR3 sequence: CASSHTPRGGRWYEQYF. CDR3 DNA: TGTGCCAGCAGCCACACCCCTAGAGGCGGGAGATGGTACGAGCAGTACTTC.

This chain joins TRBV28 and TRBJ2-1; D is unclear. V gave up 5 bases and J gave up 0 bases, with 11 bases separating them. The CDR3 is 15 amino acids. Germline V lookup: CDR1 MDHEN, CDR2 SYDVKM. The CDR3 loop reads CASSPGLSSYNEQFF. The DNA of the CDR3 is TGTGCCAGCAGTCCCGGGTTGAGCTCCTACAATGAGCAGTTCTTC.

The CDR3, as DNA: TGTGCCAGCAGCCAATCTGCAACTAATGAAAAACTGTTTTTT. This gives the protein CASSQSATNEKLFF. The chain employs TRBV3-1 (or the pseudogene TRBV3-2) and TRBJ1-4; D gene unclear. Deletions cut 2 bases from V and 0 bases from J, with 4 bases between. Germline V gene lookup returns CDR1 LGHDT and CDR2 YNNKEL (reference sequence). This CDR3 region has 14 residues.

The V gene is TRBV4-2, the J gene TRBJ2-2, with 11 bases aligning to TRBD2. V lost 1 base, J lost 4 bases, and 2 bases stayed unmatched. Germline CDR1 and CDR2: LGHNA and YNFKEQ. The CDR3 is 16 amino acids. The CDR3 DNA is TGTGCCAGCAGCCAAGGGGGGACTAGCGGCACCGGGGAGCTGTTTTTT. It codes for CASSQGGTSGTGELFF.

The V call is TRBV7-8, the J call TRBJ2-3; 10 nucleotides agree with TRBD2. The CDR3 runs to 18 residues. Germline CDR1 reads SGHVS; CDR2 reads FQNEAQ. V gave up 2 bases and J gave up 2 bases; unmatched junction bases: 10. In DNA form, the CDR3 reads TGTGCCAGCAGCTTACGGCAGCGGGAGGGGGGGCACACAGATACGCAGTATTTT. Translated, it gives CASSLRQREGGHTDTQYF.

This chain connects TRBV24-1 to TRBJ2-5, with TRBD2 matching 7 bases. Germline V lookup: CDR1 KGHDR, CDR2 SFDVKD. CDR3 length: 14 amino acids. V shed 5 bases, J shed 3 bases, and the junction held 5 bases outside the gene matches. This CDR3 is CATSVAAGEETQYF. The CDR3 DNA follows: TGTGCCACCAGTGTAGCGGCGGGAGAAGAGACCCAGTACTTC.

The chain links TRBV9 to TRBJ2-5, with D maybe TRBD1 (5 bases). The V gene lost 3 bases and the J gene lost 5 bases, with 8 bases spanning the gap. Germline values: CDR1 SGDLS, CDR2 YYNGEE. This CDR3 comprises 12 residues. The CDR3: CASSASGETQYF. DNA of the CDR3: TGTGCCAGCAGCGCTTCAGGGGAGACCCAGTACTTC.

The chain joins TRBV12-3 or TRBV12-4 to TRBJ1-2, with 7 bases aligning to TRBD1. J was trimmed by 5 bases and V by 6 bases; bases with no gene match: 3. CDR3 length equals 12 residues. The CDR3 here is CASRGQVYGYTF. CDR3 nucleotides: TGTGCCAGCAGAGGACAGGTTTATGGCTACACCTTC.

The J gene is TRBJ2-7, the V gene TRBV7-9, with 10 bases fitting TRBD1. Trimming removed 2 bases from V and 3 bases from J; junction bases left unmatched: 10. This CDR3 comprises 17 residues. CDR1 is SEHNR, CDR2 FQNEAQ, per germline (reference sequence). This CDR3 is CASSLQGTGTGVYEQYF. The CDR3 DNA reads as TGTGCCAGCAGCTTACAGGGCACCGGGACAGGGGTCTACGAGCAGTACTTC.

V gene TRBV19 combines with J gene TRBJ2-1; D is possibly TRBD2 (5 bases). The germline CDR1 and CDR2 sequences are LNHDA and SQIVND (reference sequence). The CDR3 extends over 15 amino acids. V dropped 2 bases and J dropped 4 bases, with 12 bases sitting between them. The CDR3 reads CASSITLAGYNEQFF. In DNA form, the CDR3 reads TGTGCCAGTAGTATAACCCTAGCCGGTTACAATGAGCAGTTCTTC.

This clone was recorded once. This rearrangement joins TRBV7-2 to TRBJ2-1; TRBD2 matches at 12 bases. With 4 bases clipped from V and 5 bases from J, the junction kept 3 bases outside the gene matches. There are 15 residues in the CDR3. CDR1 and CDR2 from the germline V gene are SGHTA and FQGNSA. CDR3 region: CASSWTSGINNEQFF. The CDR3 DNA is TGTGCCAGCAGCTGGACTAGCGGGATCAACAATGAGCAGTTCTTC. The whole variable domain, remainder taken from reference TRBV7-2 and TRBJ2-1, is GAGVSQSPSNKVTEKGKDVELRCDPISGHTALYWYRQSLGQGLEFLIYFQGNSAPDKSGLPSDRFSAERTGGSVSTLTIQRTQQEDSAVYLCASSWTSGINNEQFFGPGTRLTVL.

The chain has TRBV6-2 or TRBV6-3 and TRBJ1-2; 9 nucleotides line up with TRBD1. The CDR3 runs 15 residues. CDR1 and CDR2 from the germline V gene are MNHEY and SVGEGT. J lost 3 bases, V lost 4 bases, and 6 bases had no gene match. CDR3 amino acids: CASSSAGQGYYGYTF. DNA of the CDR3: TGTGCCAGCAGTTCCGCCGGACAGGGGTACTATGGCTACACCTTC.

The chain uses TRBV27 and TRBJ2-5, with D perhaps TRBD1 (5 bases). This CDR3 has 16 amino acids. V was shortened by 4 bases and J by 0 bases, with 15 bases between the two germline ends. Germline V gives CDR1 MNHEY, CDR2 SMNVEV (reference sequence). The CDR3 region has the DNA TGTGCCAGCAGTTCGAGACAGCTAACCTACCAAGAGACCCAGTACTTC. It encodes CASSSRQLTYQETQYF.

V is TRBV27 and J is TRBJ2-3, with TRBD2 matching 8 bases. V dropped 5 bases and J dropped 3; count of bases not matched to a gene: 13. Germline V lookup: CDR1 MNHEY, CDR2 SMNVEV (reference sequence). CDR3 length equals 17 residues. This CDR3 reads CASSLRPGRALTDTQYF. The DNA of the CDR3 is TGTGCCAGCAGTCTCCGCCCCGGGAGGGCGCTTACAGATACGCAGTATTTT.

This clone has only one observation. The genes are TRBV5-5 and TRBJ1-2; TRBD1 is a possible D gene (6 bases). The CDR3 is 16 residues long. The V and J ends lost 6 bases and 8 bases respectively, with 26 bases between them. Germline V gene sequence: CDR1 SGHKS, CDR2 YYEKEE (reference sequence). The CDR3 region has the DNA TGTGCCAGCATCTCCTCCAACCCGGCAGGGGTTGGCGGCTACACCTTC. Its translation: CASISSNPAGVGGYTF. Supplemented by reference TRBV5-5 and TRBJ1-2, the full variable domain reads DAGVTQSPTHLIKTRGQQVTLRCSPISGHKSVSWYQQVLGQGPQFIFQYYEKEERGRGNFPDRFSARQFPNYSSELNVNALLLGDSALYLCASISSNPAGVGGYTFGSGTRLTVV.

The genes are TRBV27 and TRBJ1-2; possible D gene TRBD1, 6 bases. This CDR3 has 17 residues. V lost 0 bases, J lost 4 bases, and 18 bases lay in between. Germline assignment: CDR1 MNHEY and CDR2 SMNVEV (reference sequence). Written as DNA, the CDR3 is TGTGCCAGCAGTTTATCGGCACCGGGTCAGGGGCCCTATGGCTACACCTTC. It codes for CASSLSAPGQGPYGYTF.

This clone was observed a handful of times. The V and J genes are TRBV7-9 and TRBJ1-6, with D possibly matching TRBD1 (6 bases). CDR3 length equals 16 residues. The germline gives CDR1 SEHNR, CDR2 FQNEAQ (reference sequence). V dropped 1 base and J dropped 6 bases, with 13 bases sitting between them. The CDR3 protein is CASSLEGGALNSPLHF. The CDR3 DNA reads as TGTGCCAGCAGCTTAGAAGGGGGGGCCCTTAATTCACCCCTCCACTTT.